One sample yielded the 7 T cell receptor beta chains listed below, sequenced in a study of CD8 T cells in Susac syndrome. The RNA, about 0.45 to 1 ug, was put through reverse transcription using random hexamers. From the immunoSEQ multiplex PCR reads, TCRdb called clonotypes with MiXCR, one entry per CDR3 protein. The data show 95,000 or so distinct CDR3 sequences, 80% to 95% seen once. Input material: CD8+ T cells from PBMCs. Receptors were obtained from a human donor in good health.

A few counts support this clonotype. The gene calls are TRBV3-1 and TRBJ2-3, with 11 bases lining up with TRBD2. Trimming cost V 6 bases and J 0 bases; bases outside gene matches: 2. CDR3 length: 15 residues. Germline-derived CDR1 and CDR2 are LGHDT and YNNKEL (reference sequence). The DNA of the CDR3 is TGTGCCAGCAGTCCTAGCGGGGGGAGCACAGATACGCAGTATTTT. Protein product: CASSPSGGSTDTQYF.

The chain is built from TRBV7-3 and TRBJ2-7; D is uncertain. V shed 2 bases and J shed 3 bases, with 8 bases lying between them. Per germline, CDR1 SGHTA and CDR2 FQGTGA. This CDR3 comprises 13 residues. The CDR3 here is CASSLGWGYEQYF. The CDR3 DNA follows: TGTGCCAGCAGCTTAGGGTGGGGCTACGAGCAGTACTTC.

The rearrangement uses TRBV20-1 and TRBJ2-1; D unresolved. CDR1 is DFQATT and CDR2 is SNEGSKA in the germline V gene (reference sequence). The CDR3 totals 13 residues. V lost 5 bases and J lost 10, with 18 bases in between. DNA for the CDR3: TGCAGTGCTCCCGGGCCCCGGGTGGGGGAGCAGTTCTTC. This gives the protein CSAPGPRVGEQFF.

The chain carries TRBV3-1 and TRBJ1-2, with D perhaps TRBD1 (6 bases). The V end was cut by 0 bases, the J end by 6 bases, with 20 bases between. This CDR3 spans 17 amino acids. CDR1 is LGHDT and CDR2 is YNNKEL in the germline V gene (reference sequence). CDR3 in amino acids: CASSQDNVKQGGNGYTF. CDR3 sequence (DNA): TGTGCCAGCAGCCAAGACAACGTGAAACAGGGCGGGAATGGCTACACCTTC.

This sequence joins TRBV5-6 and TRBJ1-2; 7 bases agree with TRBD1. The junction had 11 bases not matched to a gene; V was cut back by 5 bases and J by 7 bases. This CDR3 has 14 residues. CDR1 is SGHDT and CDR2 is YYEEEE in the germline V gene. CDR3 in amino acids: CASRGEDRHAGYTF. Written as DNA, the CDR3 is TGTGCCAGCAGGGGTGAGGACAGGCACGCTGGCTACACCTTC.

The chain has TRBV2 and TRBJ2-5, with no clear D. Trimming shortened V by 7 bases and J by 1 base, and 7 bases separated the two germline ends. CDR3 length: 12 residues. Per the germline V gene, CDR1 is SNHLY and CDR2 is FYNNEI. The CDR3 loop is CASMVFQETQYF. CDR3 in DNA: TGTGCCAGCATGGTCTTCCAAGAGACCCAGTACTTC.

The chain links TRBV6-6 to TRBJ2-7; weak D call: TRBD2 (5 bases). The length of the CDR3 is 13 residues. Germline lookup yields CDR1 MNHNY and CDR2 SVGAGI (reference sequence). The V end was cut by 0 bases, the J end by 5 bases, with 8 bases between. The CDR3 DNA is TGTGCCAGCAGTTACTCGGCCGGGAACGAGCAGTACTTC. Its protein product is CASSYSAGNEQYF.